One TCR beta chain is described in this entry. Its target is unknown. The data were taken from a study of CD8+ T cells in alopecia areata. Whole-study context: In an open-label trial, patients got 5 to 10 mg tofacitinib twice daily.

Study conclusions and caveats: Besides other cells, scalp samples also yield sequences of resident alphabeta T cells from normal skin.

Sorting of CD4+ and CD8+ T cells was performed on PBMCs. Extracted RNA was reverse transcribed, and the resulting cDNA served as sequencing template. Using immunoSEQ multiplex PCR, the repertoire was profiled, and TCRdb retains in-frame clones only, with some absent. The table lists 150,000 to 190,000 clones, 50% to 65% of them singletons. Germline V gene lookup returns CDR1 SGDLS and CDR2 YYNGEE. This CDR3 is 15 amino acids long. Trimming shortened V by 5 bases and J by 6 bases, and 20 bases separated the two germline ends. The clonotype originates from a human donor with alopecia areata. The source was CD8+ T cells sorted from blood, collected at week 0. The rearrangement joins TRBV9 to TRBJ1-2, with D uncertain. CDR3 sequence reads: CASSHQEAVWDGYTF. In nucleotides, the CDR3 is TGTGCCAGCAGTCACCAGGAAGCCGTTTGGGATGGCTACACCTTC.